This T cell receptor (beta chain) emerged from a study of response to subunit inactivated influenza vaccine. J lost 4 bases, V lost 0 bases, and 5 bases had no gene match. The CDR3 has 15 amino acids. CDR1 is LGHNA and CDR2 is YSLEER in the germline V gene. TCRdb re-derived calls from the RT-PCR reads in MiXCR, one entry per CDR3 protein. The sample records 500,000 to 600,000 distinct CDR3 sequences, about 11% being singletons. These data were likewise used in another study, on T cells expressing NK-cell markers. From that paper: UMI-tagged 5'RACE template switching yielded the TCR beta cDNA. With respect to HCMV, seven of the eight sequenced donors were seropositive, and one was seronegative.

This chain uses TRBV4-3 with TRBJ2-7, with TRBD2 identical over 8 bases. The material was PBMCs from blood, obtained on the day of vaccination. The source is a man aged 45-65 years who received an inactivated influenza vaccine. The CDR3 spells CASSQELSGVYEQYF. The CDR3 nucleotides read TGCGCCAGCAGCCAAGAACTTAGCGGGGTATACGAGCAGTACTTC.